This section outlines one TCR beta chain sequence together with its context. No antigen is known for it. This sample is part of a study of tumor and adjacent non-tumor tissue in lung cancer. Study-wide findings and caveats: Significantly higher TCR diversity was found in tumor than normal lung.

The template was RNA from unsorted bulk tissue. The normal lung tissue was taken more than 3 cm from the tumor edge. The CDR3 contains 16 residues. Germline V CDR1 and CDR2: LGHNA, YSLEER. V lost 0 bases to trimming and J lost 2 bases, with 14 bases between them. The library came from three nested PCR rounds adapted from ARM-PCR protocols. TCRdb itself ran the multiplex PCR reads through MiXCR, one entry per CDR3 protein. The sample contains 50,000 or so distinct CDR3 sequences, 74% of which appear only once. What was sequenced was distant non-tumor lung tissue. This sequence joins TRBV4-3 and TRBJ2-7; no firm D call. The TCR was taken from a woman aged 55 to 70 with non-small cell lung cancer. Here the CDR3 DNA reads TGCGCCAGCAGCCAAGATAACGGACGAAGGGCCTACGAGCAGTACTTC. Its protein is CASSQDNGRRAYEQYF.